Below are 21 T cell receptor beta chains sequenced from a single sample in a study of tumor and adjacent non-tumor tissue in lung cancer (dated 2018 in TCRdb). Libraries were prepared through multiplex PCR. Instrument on record: Illumina HiSeq 2500. TCRbeta libraries were constructed through three rounds of nested PCR with primers (Table S4) according to protocols adapted from ARM-PCR. The raw public data were reprocessed by TCRdb itself: fastp quality trimming at Q25, MiXCR clonotype calling, in-frame beta chains only. Every distinct CDR3 protein forms one entry, paired with its most common genes and DNA. The sample yields approximately 100,000 distinct CDR3 sequences; over 55% were counted once. 15% to 20% of the sample is held by the ten biggest clonotypes. RNA was extracted from bulk unsorted tissue and checked for quality with a NanoDrop ND-1000 and an Agilent 2100. For the normal lung samples, distant non-tumor tissue was collected more than 3 cm away from the tumor edge.

Sequenced material: distant non-tumor lung tissue. These receptors all come from a man younger than 40 with non-small cell lung cancer.

Only one count was recorded for this clonotype. A read error may be the cause here, since a much bigger clone is one base away. The genes are TRBV7-8 and TRBJ1-1; D not resolved. The V end was cut by 5 bases, the J end by 6 bases, with 13 bases between. The CDR3 has 13 amino acids. The V gene's germline CDR1 is SGHVS and CDR2 FQNEAQ. The CDR3 reads CASSPQAVSEAFF. For the CDR3, the DNA is TGTGCCAGCAGCCCGCAGGCTGTTTCTGAAGCTTTCTTT.

Concerning this clonotype itself: At one end, the junction sequence differs from germline, possibly due to a read error. This chain joins TRBV29-1 and TRBJ2-3; weak D call: TRBD2 (7 bases). The CDR3 is 12 residues long. Germline CDR1 is SQVTM and CDR2 is ANQGSEA. CDR3 in amino acids: CSIAGGPDTQYF. The DNA for the CDR3 is TGCAGCATTGCCGGGGGGCCAGATACTCAGTATTTT.

Remarks on this clonotype: A much larger clonotype is one base distant, so this may be a read error. The chain combines TRBV5-6 with TRBJ2-3; weak D call: TRBD2 (5 bases). CDR1 and CDR2 (germline): SGHDT, YYEEEE. CDR3 length equals 12 residues. DNA of the CDR3: TGTACCAGCAGCTTGGCCGGGAATACGCAGTATTTT. Amino acid sequence: CTSSLAGNTQYF.

As for this clonotype: Because the CDR3 is missing its conserved closing phenylalanine or tryptophan, this is likely a read error. This chain joins TRBV10-3 and TRBJ1-2, with TRBD1 identical over 7 bases. The germline gives CDR1 ENHRY, CDR2 SYGVKD. CDR3 length equals 15 residues. The CDR3 region is CGISRDREWYYGYTL. The CDR3 DNA reads as TGTGGCATCAGCCGCGACAGGGAATGGTACTATGGCTACACCCTC.

This clonotype came up once. The V gene is TRBV6-6, the J gene TRBJ2-1, with 13 bases fitting TRBD2. The CDR3 totals 15 residues. V lost 6 bases to trimming and J lost 7 bases; unmatched junction nucleotides: 6. Germline loops: CDR1 MNHNY, CDR2 SVGAGI (reference sequence). In DNA form, the CDR3 reads TGTGCCAGCAGCTGGACTAGCGGGAGTGTGAATGAGCAGTTCTTC. It encodes CASSWTSGSVNEQFF.

This chain links TRBV5-1 with TRBJ2-7; 7 nucleotides line up with TRBD1. The CDR3 runs 13 residues. Germline V gene data show CDR1 as SGHRS and CDR2 as YFSETQ. The V gene end was trimmed by 2 bases and the J gene end by 4 bases; junction bases not matched to a gene: 3. The CDR3 DNA reads TGCGCCAGCAGCTTAACAGGGGTGTACGAGCAGTACTTC. It is translated as CASSLTGVYEQYF. The full variable domain, rest sourced from reference TRBV5-1 and TRBJ2-7, is KAGVTQTPRYLIKTRGQQVTLSCSPISGHRSVSWYQQTPGQGLQFLFEYFSETQRNKGNFPGRFSGRQFSNSRSEMNVSTLELGDSALYLCASSLTGVYEQYFGPGTRLTVT.

On this clonotype itself: A read error may be the cause here, since a much bigger clone is one base away. This chain joins TRBV5-6 and TRBJ1-1, with D perhaps matching TRBD1 (6 bases). Germline values: CDR1 SGHDT, CDR2 YYEEEE. CDR3 size: 14 residues. CDR3 sequence reads: CARSFGRGVIEAFF. The CDR3, as DNA: TGTGCCAGGAGCTTTGGCAGGGGAGTAATTGAAGCTTTCTTT.

The rearrangement links TRBV12-3 or TRBV12-4 to TRBJ2-7, with D tentatively TRBD2 (6 bases). Trimming cost V 7 bases and J 3 bases, with 13 bases left between them. The CDR3 is 13 amino acids. In DNA form, the CDR3 reads TGTGCCAGCAATTTCAGCGGGTACTACGAGCAGTACTTC. This codes for CASNFSGYYEQYF.

The V gene is TRBV5-1, the J gene TRBJ2-7; TRBD1 agrees at 7 bases. The CDR3 extends over 14 amino acids. Germline CDR1 and CDR2: SGHRS and YFSETQ. V trimming: 0 bases; J trimming: 0 bases; junction bases outside the gene matches: 0. This CDR3 reads CASSLGDSSYEQYF. Here the CDR3 DNA reads TGCGCCAGCAGCTTGGGGGACAGCTCCTACGAGCAGTACTTC.

The table lists this clonotype with a few counts. This may be a read error, as it is one base from a much larger clone. CDR3 DNA: TGCAGTGCCCAGGACGAGTCTGAAAAACTGTTGTTT. It encodes CSAQDESEKLLF. The gene calls are TRBV20-1 and TRBJ1-4, with D unclear. Germline CDR1 and CDR2: DFQATT and SNEGSKA (reference sequence). There are 12 residues in the CDR3.

Notes on this clonotype: Its ends do not fully match the called genes, so a read error is possible. CDR3 DNA: TGTGCCAGTAGCGGAGGGACTATCTATGGCTACGCCTTC. Its translation: CASSGGTIYGYAF. The V gene is TRBV11-2, the J gene TRBJ1-2, with TRBD1 as a possible D gene (5 bases). The CDR3 contains 13 residues. The germline V gene has CDR1 SGHAT and CDR2 FQNNGV.

The chain links TRBV11-2 to TRBJ1-5; D gene unclear. CDR3 length equals 16 residues. Trimming took off 3 bases at V and 6 bases at J, with 18 bases between the two ends. In germline, CDR1 is SGHAT, CDR2 FQNNGV. CDR3: CASSFSPKEGSQPQHF. CDR3 in DNA: TGTGCCAGCAGCTTTAGCCCCAAGGAGGGAAGTCAGCCCCAGCATTTT.

This clonotype appeared a few times. The chain links TRBV20-1 to TRBJ1-1; no clear D gene. The germline V and J ends were trimmed by 6 bases and 1 base, with 15 bases remaining between them. CDR1 and CDR2 from the germline V gene are DFQATT and SNEGSKA (reference sequence). The CDR3 is 14 residues long. CDR3 in amino acids: CSAREDGGNTEAFF. CDR3 in DNA: TGCAGTGCACGAGAGGACGGAGGGAACACTGAAGCTTTCTTT.

Regarding this clonotype: Since a much larger clone is just one base distant, this may be a read error. The chain joins TRBV11-2 to TRBJ2-1; no reliable D call. Germline assignment: CDR1 SGHAT and CDR2 FQNNGV. This CDR3 has 12 residues. V was cut by 3 bases and J by 3 bases, with 3 bases left in between. CDR3 bases: TGTGCCAGCAGCTTCTTCTACAATGAGCAGTTCTTC. Its translation is CASSFFYNEQFF.

This clonotype occurred many times. The chain has TRBV29-1 and TRBJ2-7, with TRBD1 matching over 7 bases. V was pared by 5 bases and J by 0 bases, with 1 base of the junction left unmatched. The CDR3 has 12 amino acids. Germline loops: CDR1 SQVTM, CDR2 ANQGSEA. CDR3 protein: CSVHRGSYEQYF. The CDR3 DNA follows: TGCAGCGTTCACAGGGGCTCCTACGAGCAGTACTTC.

By its share, this clonotype is medium-sized. The chain uses TRBV11-2 and TRBJ1-4; 7 bases are shared with TRBD1. Germline CDR1 is SGHAT and CDR2 is FQNNGV. The V segment lost 1 base and the J segment 4 bases; nucleotides outside the gene matches: 6. The CDR3 has 16 amino acids. The CDR3 loop is CASSLGSWDSNEKLFF. CDR3 nucleotide sequence: TGTGCCAGCAGCTTAGGATCTTGGGACAGTAATGAAAAACTGTTTTTT.

There are many counts of this clonotype. The rearrangement joins TRBV20-1 to TRBJ2-3; D might be TRBD1 or TRBD2, each matching 5 bases. The CDR3 spans 14 residues. In germline, CDR1 is DFQATT, CDR2 SNEGSKA (reference sequence). V shed 3 bases and J shed 1 base, with 11 bases lying between them. This CDR3 is CSASGEGGTDTQYF. CDR3 coding DNA: TGCAGTGCTAGCGGGGAAGGGGGCACAGATACGCAGTATTTT.

Points on this clonotype: A much larger clone lies one base from this, so it may be a read error. The chain recombines TRBV6-6 with TRBJ2-6; D possibly corresponds to TRBD1 (5 bases). Germline CDR1 is MNHNY and CDR2 is SVGAGI (reference sequence). The CDR3 contains 13 residues. The CDR3 DNA is TGTGCCAGCAGACCGGGTGGGGCCAACATCCTGACTTTC. Protein sequence: CASRPGGANILTF.

This clonotype was observed many times. This chain links TRBV6-6 with TRBJ2-1, with 10 bases fitting TRBD2. J gave up 5 bases and V 6 bases, and 13 bases lay outside the gene matches. This CDR3 comprises 17 residues. Germline CDR1 reads MNHNY; CDR2 reads SVGAGI (reference sequence). CDR3 nucleotide sequence: TGTGCCAGCAGCTTCCTCCCGGGACTAGCGCCCAACAATGAGCAGTTCTTC. This gives the protein CASSFLPGLAPNNEQFF.

A remark on this clonotype: A junction end diverges from the germline sequence, so it may reflect a read error. The chain uses TRBV12-3 or TRBV12-4 and TRBJ2-6; tentatively, D is TRBD2 (5 bases). The CDR3 consists of 14 residues. The CDR3 reads CASSTSFGVNVLTF. The CDR3 DNA is TGTGCCAGCAGTACATCTTTCGGGGTCAACGTCCTGACTTTC.

The sample holds a few counts of this clonotype. The chain employs TRBV20-1 and TRBJ1-2, with TRBD1 matching over 8 bases. Trimming removed 0 bases from V and 3 bases from J; junction bases left unmatched: 6. This CDR3 region has 15 residues. The V gene's germline CDR1 is DFQATT and CDR2 SNEGSKA (reference sequence). CDR3 sequence (DNA): TGCAGTGCTAGAGAACTGACAGGGGATCACTATGGCTACACCTTC. Translation gives CSARELTGDHYGYTF.